This T cell receptor beta chain came from a study of CD8+CD57+ T cells in acquired aplastic anemia. Whole-study context: The sorted CD4+ and CD8+ cells yielded an average approximately 3.3 ug of DNA. CD4+ cell libraries from healthy donors averaged about 10.8 million reads. Points from the study as a whole: Statistical testing detected no significant gap in CD8+ Simpson's diversity between patients and controls. Patients and controls were found to share 25 to 30 CD8+ CDR3 sequences.

Genomic DNA was employed as the template in profiling TCR beta VDJ and CDR3. TCRdb processed the reads anew with MiXCR; each CDR3 protein has one entry. This sample carries roughly 420,000 distinct CDR3 sequences, roughly 68% of them seen once, and the ten largest clones take 3.5% to 4.5%. As concerns this clonotype: Its target is not known. This is likely a read error, given that the CDR3 carries no conserved phenylalanine or tryptophan at its end.

J was trimmed by 5 bases and V by 0 bases; bases with no gene match: 8. This CDR3 comprises 16 residues. Germline V gives CDR1 SGDLS, CDR2 YYNGEE. This clonotype originated in a human donor in good health, serving as a control. The sample taken for sequencing was sorted CD4+, CD8+, or CD8+CD57+ T cells (not recorded which) from PBMCs. The chain recombines TRBV9 with TRBJ1-5, with 7 bases that match TRBD1. CDR3 in DNA: TGTGCCAGCAGCGTAGAGGGGTCAGGGGGAGATCAGCCCCAGCATCTT. It encodes CASSVEGSGGDQPQHL.